This is a list of T cell receptor beta chains from one sample in a study of blood T cell repertoires in COVID-19. Here immunoSEQ multiplex PCR was the method, and the copy in TCRdb shows in-frame clones only, minus some. In the table there are more than 40,000 clones, 80% to 90% of which are singletons. Sequencing was performed on peripheral blood. These receptors all come from a human donor in a cohort sampled during active COVID-19. The donor label of this sample is uncertain. Each CDR3 is given with its conserved first and last residue. Each record gives: J gene, V gene, D gene, clone size, CDR3 DNA, CDR3 protein. A D gene is named only where the DNA matches it firmly. Size is omitted from some rows. Given values are once, few, many or a class for expanded clones.

J: TRBJ2-1
V: TRBV7-3
D: TRBD2
size: NA
DNA: TGTGCCAGCAGCCTCTCCTTACGGGGGGGCGACTCTGTGCAGTTCTTC
CDR3: CASSLSLRGGDSVQFF

J: TRBJ2-1
V: TRBV5-1
D: TRBD1
size: NA
DNA: TGCGCCAGCAGGGGACAGGTGGCTGAGCAGTTCTTC
CDR3: CASRGQVAEQFF

J: TRBJ1-5
V: TRBV11-2
D: TRBD1
size: NA
DNA: TGTGCCAGCAGCTCAATGGGACAGGCAGGCCAGCCCCAGCATTTT
CDR3: CASSSMGQAGQPQHF

J: TRBJ1-3
V: TRBV4-2
D: NA
size: NA
DNA: TGTGCCAGCAGCCAAGAAGGGGTAGGAAACACCATATATTTT
CDR3: CASSQEGVGNTIYF

J: TRBJ2-3
V: TRBV7-9
D: TRBD2
size: NA
DNA: TGTGCCAGCAGCGTACTTCTAGCGGTCAGCACAGATACGCAGTATTTT
CDR3: CASSVLLAVSTDTQYF

J: TRBJ2-2
V: TRBV19
D: TRBD1
size: NA
DNA: TGTGCCAGTAAAGTTGGGGACAGGACCACCGGGGAGCTGTTTTTT
CDR3: CASKVGDRTTGELFF

J: TRBJ1-5
V: TRBV19
D: TRBD1
size: NA
DNA: TGTGCCAGTAGTGTGACAGGGACTCAGCCCCAGCATTTT
CDR3: CASSVTGTQPQHF

J: TRBJ1-2
V: TRBV5-4
D: TRBD1
size: NA
DNA: TGTGCCAGCAGCGCGGGACAGGGCATGACTAACTATGGCTACACCTTC
CDR3: CASSAGQGMTNYGYTF

J: TRBJ2-7
V: TRBV28
D: NA
size: NA
DNA: TGTGCCAGCAGTTCCCCCCAGGGCTACGAGCAGTACTTC
CDR3: CASSSPQGYEQYF

J: TRBJ2-6
V: TRBV4-1
D: NA
size: NA
DNA: TGCGCCAGCAGCCAAGATAGAGGGAAGGCCAACGTCCTGACTTTC
CDR3: CASSQDRGKANVLTF

J: TRBJ1-3
V: TRBV11-2
D: TRBD1
size: once
DNA: TGTGCCAGCAGCTTAACAGGGGGTGGAAACACCATATATTTT
CDR3: CASSLTGGGNTIYF

J: TRBJ2-7
V: TRBV28
D: TRBD1
size: NA
DNA: TGTGCCAGCAGCTCGACAGGGGGCTCTAACGAGCAGTACTTC
CDR3: CASSSTGGSNEQYF

J: TRBJ2-1
V: TRBV5-1
D: TRBD1
size: few
DNA: TGCGCCAGCAGCTTGGGGCAGGGGGCTTACAATGAGCAGTTCTTC
CDR3: CASSLGQGAYNEQFF

J: TRBJ2-7
V: TRBV4-2
D: TRBD1
size: NA
DNA: TGTGCCAGCAGCCAAGCTGGACAGGGCGACTACGAGCAGTACTTC
CDR3: CASSQAGQGDYEQYF

J: TRBJ1-5
V: TRBV5-1
D: TRBD1
size: NA
DNA: TGCGCCAGCAGCTTGGATGGACAGGGGGCAGGGCAGCCCCAGCATTTT
CDR3: CASSLDGQGAGQPQHF

J: TRBJ1-2
V: TRBV6-5
D: TRBD1
size: NA
DNA: TGTGCCAGCAGCGACAGGGGCTCTTTTGGCTACACCTTC
CDR3: CASSDRGSFGYTF

J: TRBJ2-1
V: TRBV7-2
D: NA
size: NA
DNA: TGTGCCAGCAGCCCCCGAGCTGCCCCCACGGGTCAGTTCTTC
CDR3: CASSPRAAPTGQFF

J: TRBJ1-2
V: TRBV5-1
D: NA
size: NA
DNA: TGCGCCAGCAGCCAGGCCCAAGAATATGGCTACACCTTC
CDR3: CASSQAQEYGYTF

J: TRBJ2-5
V: TRBV7-7
D: TRBD2
size: NA
DNA: TGTGCTAGCAGCTCGGGACTAGCGGGGGGAGAGACCCAGTACTTC
CDR3: CASSSGLAGGETQYF

J: TRBJ2-2
V: TRBV18
D: NA
size: NA
DNA: TGTGCCAGCTCACCTTTTTTGACAGAGAACACCGGGGAGCTGTTTTTT
CDR3: CASSPFLTENTGELFF

J: TRBJ2-7
V: TRBV18
D: NA
size: few
DNA: TGTGCCAGCTCACCGCCAGGCCTGAGGGCCTTCTACGAGCAGTACTTC
CDR3: CASSPPGLRAFYEQYF

J: TRBJ1-2
V: TRBV2
D: NA
size: NA
DNA: TGTGCCAGCAGTGAACGACAAACCAACTATGGCTACACCTTC
CDR3: CASSERQTNYGYTF

J: TRBJ2-7
V: TRBV6-6
D: TRBD1
size: NA
DNA: TGTGCCACCCGATGGACAGGGGACGAGCAGTACTTC
CDR3: CATRWTGDEQYF

J: TRBJ2-7
V: TRBV10-1
D: TRBD1
size: few
DNA: TGCGCCAGGAGAGACAGGGGCCACGAGCAGTACTTC
CDR3: CARRDRGHEQYF

J: TRBJ2-5
V: TRBV4-2
D: TRBD2
size: NA
DNA: TGTGCCAGCAGCCAAGGTGCCCCCCACGGACTAGCGGGCCAAGAGGGGACCCAGTACTTC
CDR3: CASSQGAPHGLAGQEGTQYF

J: TRBJ1-1
V: TRBV4-2
D: TRBD1
size: NA
DNA: TGTGCCAGCAGCCACTTGGGACAGTTAACTGAAGCTTTCTTT
CDR3: CASSHLGQLTEAFF

J: TRBJ1-2
V: TRBV28
D: TRBD1
size: NA
DNA: TGTGCCAGCAGGGACAGGGGGCGTCGGCTATTAGGCTACACCTTC
CDR3: CASRDRGRRLLGYTF

J: TRBJ2-3
V: TRBV11-1
D: TRBD1
size: NA
DNA: TGTGCCAGCAGCTTAATGGACAGGGGAAAAACAGATACGCAGTATTTT
CDR3: CASSLMDRGKTDTQYF

J: TRBJ2-7
V: TRBV12-3/TRBV12-4
D: NA
size: NA
DNA: TGTGCCAGCAGTTTACCCCCCAACTACGAGCAGTACTTC
CDR3: CASSLPPNYEQYF

J: TRBJ2-7
V: TRBV6-6
D: NA
size: NA
DNA: TGTGCCAGCAGTTACCCGGGCGGGACCCCTAACGAGCAGTACTTC
CDR3: CASSYPGGTPNEQYF

J: TRBJ1-3
V: TRBV15
D: NA
size: NA
DNA: TGTGCCACCAGCAGAGATCGAGATTACTCTGGAAACACCATATATTTT
CDR3: CATSRDRDYSGNTIYF

J: TRBJ2-2
V: TRBV9
D: NA
size: NA
DNA: TGTGCCAGCAGCACCGGGACTTCCCCCTCCACCGGGGAGCTGTTTTTT
CDR3: CASSTGTSPSTGELFF

J: TRBJ1-1
V: TRBV20-1
D: NA
size: NA
DNA: TGCAGTGCTAGTCACAGGGCGAACACTGAAGCTTTCTTT
CDR3: CSASHRANTEAFF

J: TRBJ2-1
V: TRBV27
D: TRBD1
size: NA
DNA: TGTGCCAGCAGCGCCCCCCGGGACAGGGGATACAATGAGCAGTTCTTC
CDR3: CASSAPRDRGYNEQFF

J: TRBJ1-1
V: TRBV23-1
D: NA
size: NA
DNA: TGCGCCAGCGAGGTCGACAGGCCTTACACTGAAGCTTTCTTT
CDR3: CASEVDRPYTEAFF

J: TRBJ2-7
V: TRBV11-3
D: NA
size: few
DNA: TGTGCCAGCAGCTCCTATACCGAGCCGTACGAGCAGTACTTC
CDR3: CASSSYTEPYEQYF

J: TRBJ2-1
V: TRBV7-6
D: NA
size: NA
DNA: TGTGCCAGCAGCTCTGGACAGACCCTCGACAATGAGCAGTTCTTC
CDR3: CASSSGQTLDNEQFF

J: TRBJ2-7
V: TRBV27
D: NA
size: NA
DNA: TGTGCCAGCAGTTTATCGCACAGGGCCTACGAGCAGTACTTC
CDR3: CASSLSHRAYEQYF

J: TRBJ1-4
V: TRBV4-3
D: TRBD1
size: NA
DNA: TGCGCCAGCAGCCAAGAGGGACAGGGATTAGGACATGAAAAACTGTTTTTT
CDR3: CASSQEGQGLGHEKLFF

J: TRBJ1-5
V: TRBV2
D: NA
size: NA
DNA: TGTGCCAGCAGTGACAGGGGCGTAGGGCAGCCCCAGCATTTT
CDR3: CASSDRGVGQPQHF

J: TRBJ2-7
V: TRBV5-1
D: TRBD1
size: NA
DNA: TGCGCCAGCAGCTTGGAGGGACAGGGGTCGAACGAGCAGTACTTC
CDR3: CASSLEGQGSNEQYF

J: TRBJ2-7
V: TRBV4-3
D: NA
size: NA
DNA: TGCGCCAGCAGCCATAGATTACGTCCTTACCACCCCCTTTACTACGAGCAGTACTTC
CDR3: CASSHRLRPYHPLYYEQYF

J: TRBJ1-6
V: TRBV2
D: NA
size: NA
DNA: TGTGCCAGCAAGGGAGGGTCCGTCGACTCACCCCTCCACTTT
CDR3: CASKGGSVDSPLHF

J: TRBJ1-2
V: TRBV7-8
D: NA
size: NA
DNA: TGTGCCAGCAGCTCGCGGGACTCTCCCACCTATGGCTACACCTTC
CDR3: CASSSRDSPTYGYTF

J: TRBJ1-1
V: TRBV7-9
D: NA
size: NA
DNA: TGTGCCAGCAGTGAGAGGGTACGGGGAACTGAAGCTTTCTTT
CDR3: CASSERVRGTEAFF

J: TRBJ1-2
V: TRBV6-5
D: NA
size: NA
DNA: TGTGCCAGCAACCCACAATTACCTGGCTACACCTTC
CDR3: CASNPQLPGYTF

J: TRBJ1-5
V: TRBV5-1
D: NA
size: NA
DNA: TGCGCCAGCAGCCTCTCGGACAGCGCAGCTCAGCCCCAGCATTTT
CDR3: CASSLSDSAAQPQHF

J: TRBJ2-7
V: TRBV11-2
D: NA
size: NA
DNA: TGTGCCAGCAGCATACAGGTGGTCTCCTACGAGCAGTACTTC
CDR3: CASSIQVVSYEQYF

J: TRBJ1-5
V: TRBV6-5
D: NA
size: NA
DNA: TGTGCCAGCAGTAAACAGCAAAATCAGCCCCAGCATTTT
CDR3: CASSKQQNQPQHF

J: TRBJ2-5
V: TRBV11-2
D: TRBD2
size: NA
DNA: TGTGCCAGCAGCTTGGGTAGCGGGGGACAAGAGACCCAGTACTTC
CDR3: CASSLGSGGQETQYF

J: TRBJ2-5
V: TRBV5-1
D: NA
size: NA
DNA: TGCGCCAGCAGCGGGCAGGAGACCCAGTACTTC
CDR3: CASSGQETQYF